This T cell receptor (beta chain) was profiled in a study of glioma-infiltrating T cells. This clonotype was detected many times. The iRepertoire nested amplicon-rescue multiplex PCR amplified TCR alpha and beta CDR3s from RNA. TCRdb independently ran MiXCR on the multiplex PCR reads; one entry per CDR3 protein. The sample lists approximately 140,000 distinct CDR3 sequences; 24% were seen once. This CDR3 has 14 amino acids. The J segment lost 2 bases and the V segment lost 4 bases, leaving 2 bases of the junction unmatched. Germline V gene lookup returns CDR1 LGHDT and CDR2 YNNKEL (reference sequence).

This chain connects TRBV3-1 to TRBJ1-1; 9 bases map to TRBD1. The sequenced sample was glioma tissue, nonneoplastic brain tissue, or PBMCs (not recorded which). This receptor was taken from a human donor with low-grade glioma or glioblastoma, undergoing nonglioma brain surgery, or in good health (not recorded which). CDR3 sequence: CASSPQGANTEAFF. The CDR3, as DNA: TGTGCCAGCAGCCCACAGGGGGCCAACACTGAAGCTTTCTTT.